This section outlines one T cell receptor beta chain sequence together with its context. What it binds is unknown. The data derive from a study of cytomegalovirus exposure and HLA in healthy donors. Turning to the study itself: Out of about 180 million T cells, an earlier analysis found roughly 110 million unique TCR beta sequences in total. From donors who were HLA-typed, an early data release held approximately 80 million unique TCRs. Whole-study findings and limits: Most TCR sequences were seen very rarely across donors, but some public TCRs occurred in many. It was likely that a cluster of highly shared sequence variants was a sequencing artifact.

The CDR3 sequence is 13 residues long. Germline V gene sequence: CDR1 SGHRS, CDR2 YFSETQ. J gave up 7 bases and V 7 bases, and 7 bases lay outside the gene matches. In the PCR, 60 Vbeta and 13 Jbeta primers were used. The repertoire was sequenced with immunoSEQ multiplex PCR; TCRdb's copy has only in-frame clones and lacks some. Of 150,000 or so clones in the sample, 70% to 90% were seen once. Sequenced material: PBMCs. This TCR was recovered from a woman aged 18-29 years in good health and CMV-seronegative. The chain couples TRBV5-1 to TRBJ1-2; 10 bases map to TRBD1. The CDR3: CASGGTGAGGYTF. The CDR3 bases are TGCGCCAGCGGAGGGACAGGGGCCGGTGGCTACACCTTC.